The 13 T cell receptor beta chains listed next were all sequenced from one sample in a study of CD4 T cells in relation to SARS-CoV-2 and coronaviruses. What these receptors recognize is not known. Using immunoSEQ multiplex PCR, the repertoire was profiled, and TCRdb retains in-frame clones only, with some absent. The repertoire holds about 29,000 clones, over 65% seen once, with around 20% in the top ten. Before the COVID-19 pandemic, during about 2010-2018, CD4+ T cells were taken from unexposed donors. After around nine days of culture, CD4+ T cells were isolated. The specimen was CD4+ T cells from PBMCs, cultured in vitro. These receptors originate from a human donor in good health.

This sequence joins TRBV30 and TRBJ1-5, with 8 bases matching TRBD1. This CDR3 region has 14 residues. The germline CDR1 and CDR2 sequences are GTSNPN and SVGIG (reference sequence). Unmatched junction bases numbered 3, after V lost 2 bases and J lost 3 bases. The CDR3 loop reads CAWSLDRANQPQHF. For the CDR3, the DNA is TGTGCCTGGAGTCTGGACAGGGCCAATCAGCCCCAGCATTTT.

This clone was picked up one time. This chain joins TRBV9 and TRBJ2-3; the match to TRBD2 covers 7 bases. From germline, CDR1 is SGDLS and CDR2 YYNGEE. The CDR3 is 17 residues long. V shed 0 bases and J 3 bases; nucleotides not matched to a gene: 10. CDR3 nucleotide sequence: TGTGCCAGCAGCGTAGTCGGTGGGAGGGCGGTGACAGATACGCAGTATTTT. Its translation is CASSVVGGRAVTDTQYF.

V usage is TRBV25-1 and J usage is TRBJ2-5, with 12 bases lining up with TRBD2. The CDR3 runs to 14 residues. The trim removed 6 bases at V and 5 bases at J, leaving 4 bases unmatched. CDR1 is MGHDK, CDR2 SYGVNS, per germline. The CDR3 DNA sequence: TGTGCCAGCAGCAGACTAGCGGGAGCTGAGACCCAGTACTTC. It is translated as CASSRLAGAETQYF.

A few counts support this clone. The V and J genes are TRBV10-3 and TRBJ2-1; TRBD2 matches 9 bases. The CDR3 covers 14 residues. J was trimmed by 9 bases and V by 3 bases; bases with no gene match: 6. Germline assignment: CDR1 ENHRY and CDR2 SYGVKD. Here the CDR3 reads CAISEGGGRAEQFF. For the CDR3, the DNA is TGTGCCATCAGTGAAGGGGGCGGGAGGGCTGAGCAGTTCTTC.

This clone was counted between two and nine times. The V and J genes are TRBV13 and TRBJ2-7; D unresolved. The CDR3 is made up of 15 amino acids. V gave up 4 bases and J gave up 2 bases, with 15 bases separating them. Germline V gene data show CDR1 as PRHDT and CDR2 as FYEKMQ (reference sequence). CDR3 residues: CASSSQESVPYEQYF. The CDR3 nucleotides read TGTGCCAGCAGCTCACAAGAGAGTGTCCCCTACGAGCAGTACTTC.

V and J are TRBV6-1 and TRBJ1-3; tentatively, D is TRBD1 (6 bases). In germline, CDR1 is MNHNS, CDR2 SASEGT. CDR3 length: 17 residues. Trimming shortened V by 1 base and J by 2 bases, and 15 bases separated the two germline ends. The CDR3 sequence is CASSEESPGHPGNTIYF. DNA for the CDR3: TGTGCCAGCAGTGAAGAAAGCCCGGGACACCCTGGAAACACCATATATTTT.

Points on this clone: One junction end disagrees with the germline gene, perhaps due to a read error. In nucleotides, the CDR3 is TGTGCTAGCAGCCCGGGGACAGGCCCCTACGAGCAGTACTTC. It codes for CASSPGTGPYEQYF. The chain links TRBV7-7 to TRBJ2-7, with TRBD1 identical over 8 bases. This CDR3 comprises 14 residues. The germline gives CDR1 SSHAT, CDR2 FNYEAQ (reference sequence).

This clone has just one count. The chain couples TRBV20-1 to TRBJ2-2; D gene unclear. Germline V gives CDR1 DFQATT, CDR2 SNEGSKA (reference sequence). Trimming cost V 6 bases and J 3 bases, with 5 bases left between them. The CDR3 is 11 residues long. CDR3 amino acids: CSARDTGELFF. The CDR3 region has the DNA TGCAGTGCCCGGGACACCGGGGAGCTGTTTTTT.

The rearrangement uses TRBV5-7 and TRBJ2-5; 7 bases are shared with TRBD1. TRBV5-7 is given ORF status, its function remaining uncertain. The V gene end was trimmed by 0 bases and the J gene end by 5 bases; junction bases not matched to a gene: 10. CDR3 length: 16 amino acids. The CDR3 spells CASSLGTGPIGETQYF. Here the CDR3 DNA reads TGTGCCAGCAGCTTGGGGACAGGCCCGATTGGGGAGACCCAGTACTTC.

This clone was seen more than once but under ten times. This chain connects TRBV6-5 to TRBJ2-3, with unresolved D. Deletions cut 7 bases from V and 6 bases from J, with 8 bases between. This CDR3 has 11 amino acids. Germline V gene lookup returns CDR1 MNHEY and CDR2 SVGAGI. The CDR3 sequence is CASIALDTQYF. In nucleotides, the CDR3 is TGTGCCAGCATAGCCTTGGATACGCAGTATTTT.

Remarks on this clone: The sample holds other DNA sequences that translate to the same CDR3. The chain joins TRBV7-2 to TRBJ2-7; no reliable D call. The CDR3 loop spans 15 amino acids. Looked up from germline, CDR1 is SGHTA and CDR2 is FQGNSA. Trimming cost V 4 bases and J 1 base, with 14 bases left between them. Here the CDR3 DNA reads TGTGCCAGCAGCTCCCGAGCTCGAACTTCCTACGAGCAGTACTTC. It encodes CASSSRARTSYEQYF.

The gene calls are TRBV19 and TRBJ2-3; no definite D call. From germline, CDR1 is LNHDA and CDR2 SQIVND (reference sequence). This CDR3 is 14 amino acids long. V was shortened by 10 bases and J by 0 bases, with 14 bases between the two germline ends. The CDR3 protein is CATLDGASTDTQYF. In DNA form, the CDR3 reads TGTGCCACCTTGGACGGTGCTAGCACAGATACGCAGTATTTT.

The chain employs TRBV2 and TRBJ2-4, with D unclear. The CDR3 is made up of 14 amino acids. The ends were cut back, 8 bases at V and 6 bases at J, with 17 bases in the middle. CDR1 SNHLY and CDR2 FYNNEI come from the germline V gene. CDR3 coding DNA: TGTGCCAGCGGGGTTGGCCTAGGGTCAAACATTCAGTACTTC. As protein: CASGVGLGSNIQYF.